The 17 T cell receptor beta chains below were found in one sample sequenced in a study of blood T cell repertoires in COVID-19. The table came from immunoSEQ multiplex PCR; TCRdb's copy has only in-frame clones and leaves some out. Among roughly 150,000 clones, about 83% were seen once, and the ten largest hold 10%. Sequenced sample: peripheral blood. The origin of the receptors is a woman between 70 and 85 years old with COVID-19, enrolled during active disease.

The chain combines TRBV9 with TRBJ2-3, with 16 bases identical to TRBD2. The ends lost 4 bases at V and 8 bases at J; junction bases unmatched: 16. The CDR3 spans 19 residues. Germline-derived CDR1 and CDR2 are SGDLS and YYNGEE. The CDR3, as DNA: TGTGCCAGCAGCTTACCGGGACTAGCGGGGGGGACCTCGGGCGGTACGCAGTATTTT. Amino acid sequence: CASSLPGLAGGTSGGTQYF. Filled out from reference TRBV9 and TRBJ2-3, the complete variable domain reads DSGVTQTPKHLITATGQRVTLRCSPRSGDLSVYWYQQSLDQGLQFLIQYYNGEERAKGNILERFSAQQFPDLHSELNLSSLELGDSALYFCASSLPGLAGGTSGGTQYFGPGTRLTVL.

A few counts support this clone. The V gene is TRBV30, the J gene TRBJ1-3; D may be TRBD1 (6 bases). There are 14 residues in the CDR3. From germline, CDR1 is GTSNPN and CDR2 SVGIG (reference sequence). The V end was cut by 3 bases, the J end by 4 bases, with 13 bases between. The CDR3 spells CAWSRTGHGNTIYF. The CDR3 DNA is TGTGCCTGGAGCCGAACGGGACACGGAAACACCATATATTTT.

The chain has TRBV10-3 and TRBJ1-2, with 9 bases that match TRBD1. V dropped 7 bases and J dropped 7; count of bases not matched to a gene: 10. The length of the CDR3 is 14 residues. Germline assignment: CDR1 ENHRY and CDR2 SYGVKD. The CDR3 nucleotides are TGTGCCATCAACCGGGACAGGGATTTTGTTGGCTACACCTTC. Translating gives CAINRDRDFVGYTF.

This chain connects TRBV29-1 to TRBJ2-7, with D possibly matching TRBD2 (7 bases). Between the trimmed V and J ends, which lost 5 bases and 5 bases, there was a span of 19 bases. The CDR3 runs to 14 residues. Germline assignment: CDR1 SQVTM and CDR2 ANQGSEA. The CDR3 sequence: CSVLGGASVDEQYF. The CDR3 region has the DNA TGCAGCGTTTTAGGGGGGGCTAGCGTGGACGAGCAGTACTTC.

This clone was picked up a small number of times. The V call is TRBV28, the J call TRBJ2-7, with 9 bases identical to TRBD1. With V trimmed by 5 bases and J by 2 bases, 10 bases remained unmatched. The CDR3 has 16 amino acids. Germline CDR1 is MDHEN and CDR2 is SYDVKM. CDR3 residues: CASSSGQGLIAYEQYF. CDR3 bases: TGTGCCAGCAGTAGCGGACAGGGGTTGATAGCCTACGAGCAGTACTTC.

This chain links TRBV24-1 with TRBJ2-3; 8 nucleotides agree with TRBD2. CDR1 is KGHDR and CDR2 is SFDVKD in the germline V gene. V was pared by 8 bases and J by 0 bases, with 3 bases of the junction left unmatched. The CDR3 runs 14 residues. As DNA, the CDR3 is TGTGCCACCACCCCGGGGGGGAGCACAGATACGCAGTATTTT. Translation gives CATTPGGSTDTQYF.

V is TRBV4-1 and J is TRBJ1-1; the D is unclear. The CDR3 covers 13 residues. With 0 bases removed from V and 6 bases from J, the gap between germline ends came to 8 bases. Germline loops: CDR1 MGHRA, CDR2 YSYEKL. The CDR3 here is CASSQDPSPEAFF. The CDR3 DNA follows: TGCGCCAGCAGCCAAGACCCTTCCCCTGAAGCTTTCTTT.

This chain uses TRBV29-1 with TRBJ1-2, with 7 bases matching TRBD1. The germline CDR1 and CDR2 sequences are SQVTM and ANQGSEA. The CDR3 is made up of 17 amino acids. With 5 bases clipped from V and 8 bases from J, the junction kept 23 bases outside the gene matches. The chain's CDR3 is CSVPNRDRPLHAGGYTF. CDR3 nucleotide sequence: TGCAGCGTTCCAAACCGGGACAGACCTCTACACGCTGGGGGCTACACCTTC.

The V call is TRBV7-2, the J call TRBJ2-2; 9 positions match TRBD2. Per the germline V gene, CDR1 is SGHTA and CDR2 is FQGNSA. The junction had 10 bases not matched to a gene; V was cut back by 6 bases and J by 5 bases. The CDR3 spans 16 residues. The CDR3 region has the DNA TGTGCCAGCAGATCTGTAGCGGGGGCTACTACCGGGGAGCTGTTTTTT. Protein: CASRSVAGATTGELFF.

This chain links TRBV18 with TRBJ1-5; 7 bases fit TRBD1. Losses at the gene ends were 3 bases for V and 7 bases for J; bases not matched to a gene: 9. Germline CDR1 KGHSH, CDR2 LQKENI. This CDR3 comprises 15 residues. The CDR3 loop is CASSPTTGAEQPQHF. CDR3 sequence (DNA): TGTGCCAGCTCACCTACAACAGGGGCTGAACAGCCCCAGCATTTT.

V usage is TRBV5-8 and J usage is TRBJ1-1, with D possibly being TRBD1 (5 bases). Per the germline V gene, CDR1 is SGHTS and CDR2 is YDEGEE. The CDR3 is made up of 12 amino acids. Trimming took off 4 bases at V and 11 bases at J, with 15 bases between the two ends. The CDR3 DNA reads TGTGCCAGCAGCCCGGGGGTAGGAGGGGCTTTCTTT. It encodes CASSPGVGGAFF. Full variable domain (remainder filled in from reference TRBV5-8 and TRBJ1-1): EAGVTQSPTHLIKTRGQQATLRCSPISGHTSVYWYQQALGLGLQFLLWYDEGEERNRGNFPPRFSGRQFPNYSSELNVNALELEDSALYLCASSPGVGGAFFGQGTRLTVV.

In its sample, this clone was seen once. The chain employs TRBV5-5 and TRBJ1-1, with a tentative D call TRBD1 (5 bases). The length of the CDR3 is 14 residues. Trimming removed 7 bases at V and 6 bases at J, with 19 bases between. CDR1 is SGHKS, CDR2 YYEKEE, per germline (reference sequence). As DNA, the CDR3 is TGTGCCAGCCGAAAACAGGATTATTCCCCTGAAGCTTTCTTT. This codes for CASRKQDYSPEAFF.

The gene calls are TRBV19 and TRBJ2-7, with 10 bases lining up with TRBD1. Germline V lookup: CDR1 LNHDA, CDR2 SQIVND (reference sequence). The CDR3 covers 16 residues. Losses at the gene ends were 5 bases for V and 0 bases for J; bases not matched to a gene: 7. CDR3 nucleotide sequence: TGTGCCAGTAGTCCCTCAAGACAGGGGGCCTCCTACGAGCAGTACTTC. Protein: CASSPSRQGASYEQYF.

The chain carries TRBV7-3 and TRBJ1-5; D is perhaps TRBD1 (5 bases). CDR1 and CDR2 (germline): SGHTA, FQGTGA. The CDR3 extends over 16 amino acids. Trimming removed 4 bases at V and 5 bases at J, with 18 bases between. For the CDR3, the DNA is TGTGCCAGCAGCTGGGGCCAGATTGGGCCCGATCAGCCCCAGCATTTT. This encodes CASSWGQIGPDQPQHF.

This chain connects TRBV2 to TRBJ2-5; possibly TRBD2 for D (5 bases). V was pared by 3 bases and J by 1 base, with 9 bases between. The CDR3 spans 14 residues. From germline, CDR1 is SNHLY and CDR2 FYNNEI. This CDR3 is CASSDSRGQETQYF. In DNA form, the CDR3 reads TGTGCCAGCAGTGACAGCCGGGGCCAAGAGACCCAGTACTTC. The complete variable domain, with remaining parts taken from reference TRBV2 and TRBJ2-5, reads EPEVTQTPSHQVTQMGQEVILRCVPISNHLYFYWYRQILGQKVEFLVSFYNNEISEKSEIFDDQFSVERPDGSNFTLKIRSTKLEDSAMYFCASSDSRGQETQYFGPGTRLLVL.

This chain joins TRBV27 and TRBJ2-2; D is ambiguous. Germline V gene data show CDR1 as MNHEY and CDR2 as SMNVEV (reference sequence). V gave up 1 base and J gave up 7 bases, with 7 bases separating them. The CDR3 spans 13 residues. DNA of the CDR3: TGTGCCAGCAGTTTATTTAACGGCGGGGAGCTGTTTTTT. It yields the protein CASSLFNGGELFF.

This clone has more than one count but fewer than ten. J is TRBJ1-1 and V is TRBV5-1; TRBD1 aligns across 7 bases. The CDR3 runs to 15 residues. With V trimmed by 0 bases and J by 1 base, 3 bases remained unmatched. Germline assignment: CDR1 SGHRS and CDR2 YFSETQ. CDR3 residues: CASSLEGARNTEAFF. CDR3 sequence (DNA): TGCGCCAGCAGCTTGGAGGGGGCGCGGAACACTGAAGCTTTCTTT.